These 9 T cell receptor beta chains were sequenced from one sample in a study of blood T cell repertoires in COVID-19. TCRdb's copy holds only in-frame clones and misses some; the assay was immunoSEQ multiplex PCR. The sample lists roughly 100,000 clones, roughly two thirds occurring once. The sequenced sample was peripheral blood. The receptors were gathered from a human donor with acute or convalescent COVID-19. The donor label of this sample is uncertain.

The V gene is TRBV7-9, the J gene TRBJ2-5, with TRBD1 identical over 8 bases. This CDR3 spans 16 amino acids. Germline trimming cut 5 bases from V and 4 bases from J; bases unmatched to any gene: 12. Looked up from germline, CDR1 is SEHNR and CDR2 is FQNEAQ (reference sequence). The CDR3 spells CASSLRQGSYRETQYF. Written as DNA, the CDR3 is TGTGCCAGCAGCCTCAGACAGGGGTCTTATCGAGAGACCCAGTACTTC.

V gene TRBV30 combines with J gene TRBJ1-4; D unresolved. Germline CDR1 GTSNPN, CDR2 SVGIG (reference sequence). Trimming pared 1 base from V and 5 bases from J, leaving 17 bases between. CDR3 length: 16 amino acids. The CDR3 DNA sequence: TGTGCCTGGAGTGCAATAAGGACGGGAAAGAATGAAAAACTGTTTTTT. It specifies CAWSAIRTGKNEKLFF.

V is TRBV28 and J is TRBJ2-4; TRBD2 matches 7 bases. This CDR3 has 14 residues. V gave up 7 bases and J gave up 3 bases; unmatched junction bases: 6. Germline V gene lookup returns CDR1 MDHEN and CDR2 SYDVKM. CDR3: CASTGGGSKNIQYF. For the CDR3, the DNA is TGTGCCAGCACTGGGGGGGGAAGCAAAAACATTCAGTACTTC.

The rearrangement uses TRBV30 and TRBJ1-1, with 8 bases identical to TRBD1. Unmatched junction bases numbered 3, after V lost 1 base and J lost 5 bases. This CDR3 has 13 residues. The V gene's germline CDR1 is GTSNPN and CDR2 SVGIG (reference sequence). The DNA for the CDR3 is TGTGCCTGGAGTGGACAGGGGTGGACTGAAGCTTTCTTT. Translation: CAWSGQGWTEAFF.

A few counts support this clone. V and J are TRBV6-5 and TRBJ1-1; D is ambiguous. CDR3 length: 14 amino acids. V lost 2 bases and J lost 2, with 9 bases in between. Germline assignment: CDR1 MNHEY and CDR2 SVGAGI. In nucleotides, the CDR3 is TGTGCCAGCAGTTACCAACAGAGTAACACTGAAGCTTTCTTT. It is translated as CASSYQQSNTEAFF.

This clone was seen a few times. This rearrangement joins TRBV9 to TRBJ1-4, with 11 bases that match TRBD1. The CDR3 runs 20 residues. V was clipped by 4 bases and J by 7 bases; unmatched bases: 21. Germline V lookup: CDR1 SGDLS, CDR2 YYNGEE. For the CDR3, the DNA is TGTGCCAGCAGCCCTCGACCAGCGACCTGGACAGGGGGCGCGGGTGAAAAACTGTTTTTT. Its translation: CASSPRPATWTGGAGEKLFF.

This clone was found a few times. This sequence joins TRBV10-3 and TRBJ2-7; D perhaps matches TRBD2 (6 bases). V gave up 1 base and J gave up 5 bases, with 6 bases separating them. The germline V gene encodes CDR1 ENHRY and CDR2 SYGVKD. The length of the CDR3 is 12 residues. The CDR3 nucleotides read TGTGCCATCAGTGAGTGGGGGGACGAGCAGTACGTC. Its translation is CAISEWGDEQYV.

This clone has more than one count but fewer than ten. The chain carries TRBV7-9 and TRBJ2-3; 8 positions agree with TRBD1. The CDR3 sequence is 17 residues long. CDR1 is SEHNR and CDR2 is FQNEAQ in the germline V gene (reference sequence). The trim removed 3 bases at V and 8 bases at J, leaving 16 bases unmatched. The CDR3 region is CASSFFPGQVDRVTQYF. The CDR3 coding sequence is TGTGCCAGCAGCTTCTTCCCGGGACAGGTCGATCGAGTTACGCAGTATTTT.

Details on this clone: The sample holds other DNA sequences that translate to the same CDR3. This rearrangement joins TRBV6-5 to TRBJ1-6, with D perhaps TRBD1 (5 bases). CDR3 length equals 12 residues. CDR1 is MNHEY and CDR2 is SVGAGI in the germline V gene. The ends were cut back, 6 bases at V and 7 bases at J, with 7 bases in the middle. The CDR3 DNA reads as TGTGCCAGCAGGCGACAGAATTCACCCCTCCACTTT. This gives the protein CASRRQNSPLHF.